The 6 T cell receptor beta chains below were found in one sample sequenced in a study of CD8+ T cells in alopecia areata. Reverse transcribed after extraction, RNA yielded cDNA as the sequencing template. Clones were read by immunoSEQ multiplex PCR, and TCRdb kept only the in-frame ones, dropping some. The sample shows over 150,000 clones, 59% of them seen only once. Sample: CD4+ T cells sorted from blood, taken at week 0. Source of these receptors: a human donor with alopecia areata.

This clone occurred a few times. This chain joins TRBV5-1 and TRBJ2-5; D gene unclear. The V end lost 0 bases, the J end lost 2 bases, and 8 bases lay between the germline ends. This CDR3 has 14 amino acids. Germline CDR1 reads SGHRS; CDR2 reads YFSETQ. The CDR3, as DNA: TGCGCCAGCAGCTTGGACAGCCAGCAAGAGACCCAGTACTTC. This translates into CASSLDSQQETQYF.

V and J are TRBV29-1 and TRBJ1-2; tentative D call: TRBD1 (6 bases). This CDR3 spans 12 amino acids. The V end was cut by 8 bases, the J end by 4 bases, with 14 bases between. Germline CDR1 is SQVTM and CDR2 is ANQGSEA. CDR3: CSSSGAGYGYTF. The CDR3 DNA reads TGCAGCTCCTCAGGGGCGGGCTATGGCTACACCTTC.

The genes are TRBV30 and TRBJ2-1; D is possibly TRBD2 (6 bases). Germline CDR1 reads GTSNPN; CDR2 reads SVGIG (reference sequence). CDR3 length equals 14 residues. With 2 bases removed from V and 8 bases from J, the gap between germline ends came to 16 bases. The CDR3 nucleotides read TGTGCCTGGAGTCCCGGGGGTAGCCAATATGAGCAGTTCTTC. Translating it yields CAWSPGGSQYEQFF. Using reference TRBV30 and TRBJ2-1 for the parts outside the CDR3, the full variable domain is SQTIHQWPATLVQPVGSPLSLECTVEGTSNPNLYWYRQAAGRGLQLLFYSVGIGQISSEVPQNLSASRPQDRQFILSSKKLLLSDSGFYLCAWSPGGSQYEQFFGPGTRLTVL.

The rearrangement joins TRBV29-1 to TRBJ1-1, with 8 bases fitting TRBD1. The length of the CDR3 is 14 residues. J lost 4 bases, V lost 6 bases, and 10 bases had no gene match. The germline CDR1 and CDR2 sequences are SQVTM and ANQGSEA. CDR3 in DNA: TGCAGCGTGGGGGACAGGTTCGAGAGCACTGAAGCTTTCTTT. Its translation is CSVGDRFESTEAFF.

This clone was detected only a few times. This chain uses TRBV5-1 with TRBJ2-7, with unresolved D. There are 15 residues in the CDR3. Germline V gene lookup returns CDR1 SGHRS and CDR2 YFSETQ. With 1 base removed from V and 2 bases from J, the gap between germline ends came to 13 bases. The CDR3 loop reads CASSLQLVGTYEQYF. The CDR3 DNA sequence: TGCGCCAGCAGCTTGCAATTGGTGGGGACCTACGAGCAGTACTTC.

The J gene is TRBJ2-6, the V gene TRBV2; 10 bases map to TRBD1. CDR3 length: 16 residues. Germline CDR1 SNHLY, CDR2 FYNNEI. V lost 4 bases to trimming and J lost 0 bases; unmatched junction nucleotides: 0. As DNA, the CDR3 is TGTGCCAGCAGTGGGGACAGGGGCTCTGGGGCCAACGTCCTGACTTTC. Its protein product is CASSGDRGSGANVLTF.